This TCR beta chain comes out of a study of cytomegalovirus exposure and HLA in healthy donors. This clone was detected a few times. The PCR ran on 60 Vbeta and 13 Jbeta primers. Here immunoSEQ multiplex PCR was the method, and the copy in TCRdb shows in-frame clones only, minus some. The sample lists 100,000 to 150,000 clones, more than 65% seen once, with around 2.5% in the top ten. Germline values: CDR1 MNHEY, CDR2 SVGAGI. V was shortened by 2 bases and J by 0 bases, with 13 bases between the two germline ends. The CDR3 runs 16 residues. Sequenced sample: PBMCs. This clonotype was obtained from a woman aged 55-75 years in good health and CMV-seropositive. V gene TRBV6-5 combines with J gene TRBJ1-1; the D gene is possibly TRBD1 (5 bases). In DNA form, the CDR3 reads TGTGCCAGCAGTTACCGGCCGACGGACATGAACACTGAAGCTTTCTTT. This codes for CASSYRPTDMNTEAFF.